This is a list of T cell receptor beta chains from one sample in a study of control samples from healthy donors and cancer patients. Sequencing used immunoSEQ multiplex PCR; TCRdb keeps in-frame clones, though not all of them. The profile shows 120,000 or so clones, around 93% of them singletons. Sample: PBMCs. These receptors originate from a man between 45 and 60 years old with head and neck cancer. CDR3s include the opening cysteine and the closing phenylalanine or tryptophan. Each record gives: J gene, D gene, V gene, clone size, CDR3 protein, CDR3 DNA. A D gene is named only where the DNA matches it firmly. Not all rows give a size; the values are once, few, many and, for expanded clones, a class.

TRBJ2-3	.	TRBV3-1/TRBV3-2	.	CASSPDSADTQYF	TGTGCCAGCAGCCCGGACAGCGCAGATACGCAGTATTTT
TRBJ2-3	TRBD1	TRBV4-1	.	CASSQGLGQSTDTQYF	TGCGCCAGCAGCCAAGGCTTGGGACAGAGCACAGATACGCAGTATTTT
TRBJ1-2	.	TRBV11-2	.	CASSLDGTAPLYGYTF	TGTGCCAGCAGCTTAGATGGCACAGCTCCTCTCTATGGCTACACCTTC
TRBJ1-6	.	TRBV4-3	.	CASSQDEYRDSPLHF	TGCGCCAGCAGCCAAGACGAGTACCGCGATTCACCCCTCCACTTT
TRBJ2-7	.	TRBV2	.	CAISGLTTDEQYF	TGTGCCATCTCGGGACTCACAACGGACGAGCAGTACTTC
TRBJ2-2	TRBD2	TRBV29-1	.	CSAQKLAGVFGELFF	TGCAGCGCTCAGAAACTAGCGGGGGTTTTTGGGGAGCTGTTTTTT
TRBJ1-2	TRBD1	TRBV19	.	CASFGQGRNYGYTF	TGTGCCAGTTTTGGACAGGGGAGGAACTATGGCTACACCTTC
TRBJ1-2	.	TRBV7-9	once	CAVQGLGNGYTF	TGTGCCGTACAGGGTTTGGGGAATGGCTACACCTTC
TRBJ2-5	.	TRBV7-2	.	CASSGWDIVETQYF	TGTGCCAGCAGCGGGTGGGACATTGTGGAGACCCAGTACTTC
TRBJ1-1	.	TRBV28	.	CASSLTTGEAFF	TGTGCCAGCAGCCTGACTACGGGTGAAGCTTTCTTT
TRBJ1-1	.	TRBV7-2	.	CASSLARTRTTEAFF	TGTGCCAGCAGCCTCGCAAGGACGCGAACAACTGAAGCTTTCTTT